The 30 T cell receptor beta chains below come from one sample, sequenced in a study of CXCR3 chemokines and chemotherapy response in bladder cancer. TCRdb ran MiXCR on the PCR reads and lists one entry per CDR3 protein. There are about 13,000 distinct CDR3 sequences in the sample; 9.5% to 15% occur only once, and roughly 27% lies in the top ten. The material was obtained from a patient whose treatment included neoadjuvant chemotherapy. The receptor source for this set is a human donor with bladder cancer that did not respond to neoadjuvant chemotherapy.

Concerning this clonotype itself: A far larger clone is one nucleotide away, so this likely arose from a read error. The rearrangement links TRBV7-9 to TRBJ2-1; TRBD2 matches at 10 bases. CDR1 is SEHNR, CDR2 FQNEAQ, per germline (reference sequence). This CDR3 has 15 amino acids. V shed 9 bases and J 10 bases; nucleotides not matched to a gene: 15. The CDR3 is CASSMELAGVGEQFF. The CDR3 bases are TGTGCCAGTAGTATGGAGCTAGCGGGAGTTGGGGAGCAGTTCTTC.

This clonotype is large within its sample. The chain is built from TRBV6-2 or TRBV6-3 and TRBJ2-3, with D tentatively TRBD1 (5 bases). This CDR3 region has 14 residues. With 5 bases removed from V and 2 bases from J, the gap between germline ends came to 11 bases. Germline V gene lookup returns CDR1 MNHEY and CDR2 SVGEGT. CDR3 DNA sequence: TGTGCCAGCAGTCGCGACAGAATCACAGATACGCAGTATTTT. Protein product: CASSRDRITDTQYF.

Many counts were recorded for this clonotype. The V gene is TRBV18, the J gene TRBJ2-5, with D perhaps given as TRBD1 or TRBD2 (5 bases each). The CDR3 length is 13 residues. From germline, CDR1 is KGHSH and CDR2 LQKENI. Trimming removed 5 bases from V and 0 bases from J, with 7 bases in between. CDR3 sequence: CASSEGYQETQYF. Written as DNA, the CDR3 is TGTGCCAGCTCAGAGGGGTACCAAGAGACCCAGTACTTC. The complete variable domain, with remaining parts taken from reference TRBV18 and TRBJ2-5, reads NAGVMQNPRHLVRRRGQEARLRCSPMKGHSHVYWYRQLPEEGLKFMVYLQKENIIDESGMPKERFSAEFPKEGPSILRIQQVVRGDSAAYFCASSEGYQETQYFGPGTRLLVL.

This clonotype was picked up many times. V is TRBV19 and J is TRBJ2-1, with TRBD2 matching over 13 bases. CDR1 is LNHDA and CDR2 is SQIVND in the germline V gene (reference sequence). The CDR3 extends over 15 amino acids. V lost 10 bases to trimming and J lost 0 bases; unmatched junction nucleotides: 3. The CDR3 DNA reads as TGTGCCACTCGGACTAGCGGGAGCTCCTACAATGAGCAGTTCTTC. Protein: CATRTSGSSYNEQFF.

Only a few counts were recorded for this clonotype. This rearrangement joins TRBV6-2 or TRBV6-3 to TRBJ2-7; 10 bases agree with TRBD1. The CDR3 runs to 16 residues. Germline-derived CDR1 and CDR2 are MNHEY and SVGEGT. J was trimmed by 1 base and V by 2 bases; bases with no gene match: 5. In DNA form, the CDR3 reads TGTGCCAGCAGTTACGGGCGGGACAGGGGATCCTACGAGCAGTACTTC. This encodes CASSYGRDRGSYEQYF.

This clonotype was detected many times. The chain joins TRBV5-4 to TRBJ2-3; 10 positions match TRBD1. Germline lookup yields CDR1 SGHNT and CDR2 YYREEE (reference sequence). V lost 4 bases to trimming and J lost 4 bases; unmatched junction nucleotides: 9. CDR3 length: 16 amino acids. The CDR3 region is CASSNSGQGWADTQYF. The CDR3 DNA reads TGTGCCAGCAGCAACTCGGGACAGGGGTGGGCAGATACGCAGTATTTT. The variable domain in full, with the rest retrieved from reference TRBV5-4 and TRBJ2-3, is ETGVTQSPTHLIKTRGQQVTLRCSSQSGHNTVSWYQQALGQGPQFIFQYYREEENGRGNFPPRFSGLQFPNYSSELNVNALELDDSALYLCASSNSGQGWADTQYFGPGTRLTVL.

This clonotype was picked up many times. V usage is TRBV5-6 and J usage is TRBJ2-3, with D hard to call. CDR1 SGHDT and CDR2 YYEEEE come from the germline V gene. V lost 0 bases to trimming and J lost 6 bases, with 14 bases between them. This CDR3 is built from 15 residues. The CDR3 protein is CASSLGVSGKDTQYF. The CDR3 DNA reads as TGTGCCAGCAGCTTGGGTGTCTCTGGGAAGGATACGCAGTATTTT.

Ten or more counts support this clonotype. The chain has TRBV7-2 and TRBJ1-1; a weak D match, TRBD1 (5 bases). The V end was cut by 1 base, the J end by 4 bases, with 13 bases between. The CDR3 covers 15 residues. Germline-derived CDR1 and CDR2 are SGHTA and FQGNSA. The chain's CDR3 is CASSLVWGRSTEAFF. CDR3 sequence (DNA): TGTGCCAGCAGCTTAGTATGGGGCAGGAGCACTGAAGCTTTCTTT.

The chain couples TRBV27 to TRBJ2-2; 8 bases agree with TRBD2. CDR3 size: 15 residues. Trimming at V came to 6 bases and at J to 5 bases, leaving 8 bases not matched to a gene. Germline loops: CDR1 MNHEY, CDR2 SMNVEV (reference sequence). The CDR3 bases are TGTGCCAGCAGCCCACGGGGGGGGGATACCGGGGAGCTGTTTTTT. This translates into CASSPRGGDTGELFF.

This clonotype was seen ten or more times. The rearrangement joins TRBV6-5 to TRBJ2-3; 8 bases map to TRBD2. The CDR3 loop spans 20 amino acids. Germline loops: CDR1 MNHEY, CDR2 SVGAGI. V shed 0 bases and J 2 bases; nucleotides not matched to a gene: 16. CDR3 DNA: TGTGCCAGCAGTTACTCGATCGGGCGACCTGAGCGGGGGACCACAGATACGCAGTATTTT. Translated: CASSYSIGRPERGTTDTQYF.

The sample holds a few counts of this clonotype. The chain uses TRBV12-3 or TRBV12-4 and TRBJ1-5; no definite D call. The V and J ends lost 3 bases and 7 bases respectively, with 7 bases between them. The CDR3 is made up of 12 amino acids. The CDR3 region has the DNA TGTGCCAGCAGTTTGATGGGCCAGCCCCAGCATTTT. Translation: CASSLMGQPQHF.

V usage is TRBV9 and J usage is TRBJ1-2; no clear D. Trimming cost V 4 bases and J 4 bases, with 20 bases left between them. The germline CDR1 and CDR2 sequences are SGDLS and YYNGEE. The CDR3 is 16 residues long. CDR3 sequence reads: CASSPSLDRTGYGYTF. The CDR3 DNA is TGTGCCAGCAGCCCGTCCCTGGATAGGACGGGCTATGGCTACACCTTC.

With respect to this clonotype: Its ends do not fully match the called genes, so a read error is possible. The CDR3 nucleotides read TGTGCCAGCAGCAAAGAGTTCACTGATATGCAGTATTTT. Amino acids: CASSKEFTDMQYF. V is TRBV6-6 and J is TRBJ2-3; D is undetermined. The germline gives CDR1 MNHNY, CDR2 SVGAGI (reference sequence). CDR3 length equals 13 residues.

This clonotype was observed many times. This chain links TRBV18 with TRBJ2-5; no clear D. V lost 2 bases and J 3 bases, leaving 10 bases between the germline ends. The CDR3 contains 14 residues. Germline V gives CDR1 KGHSH, CDR2 LQKENI. In DNA form, the CDR3 reads TGTGCCAGCTCACCAAGGCAGGCCGAAGAGACCCAGTACTTC. It specifies CASSPRQAEETQYF.

This clonotype occurred once. A read error is the likely source, as a far larger clone sits one nucleotide away. V is TRBV10-3 and J is TRBJ1-4; 10 bases match TRBD1. The V gene's germline CDR1 is ENHRY and CDR2 SYGVKD. V lost 5 bases to trimming and J lost 8 bases; unmatched junction nucleotides: 5. The CDR3 is made up of 14 amino acids. Written as DNA, the CDR3 is TGTGCCATCAGTCCGCGGGACAGGGGCGAAAAACTGTTTTTT. Translating it yields CAISPRDRGEKLFF.

This clonotype has a count of ten or more. The chain uses TRBV19 and TRBJ2-3; 13 nucleotides agree with TRBD2. CDR3 length: 16 residues. V gave up 4 bases and J gave up 8 bases; unmatched junction bases: 9. CDR1 LNHDA and CDR2 SQIVND come from the germline V gene (reference sequence). In nucleotides, the CDR3 is TGTGCCAGTAGTACACGACTAGCGGGAGGTTTGGGTACGCAGTATTTT. Protein product: CASSTRLAGGLGTQYF.

This clonotype was seen ten or more times. This chain connects TRBV28 to TRBJ2-1, with D possibly being TRBD1 or TRBD2 (7 bases each). The CDR3 is made up of 16 amino acids. Trimming stripped 4 bases from V and 4 bases from J, with 17 bases between. Germline CDR1 and CDR2: MDHEN and SYDVKM. CDR3 DNA sequence: TGTGCCAGCAGTTCCCCAGGGGGAGGGGTTTACAATGAGCAGTTCTTC. This gives the protein CASSSPGGGVYNEQFF.

This clonotype was seen a few times. This chain uses TRBV29-1 with TRBJ2-2; D gene unclear. The CDR3 runs to 13 residues. Germline CDR1 and CDR2: SQVTM and ANQGSEA. V was shortened by 3 bases and J by 5 bases, with 10 bases between the two germline ends. CDR3: CSVDVGRTGELFF. Written as DNA, the CDR3 is TGCAGCGTTGATGTCGGAAGGACCGGGGAGCTGTTTTTT.

The genes are TRBV7-9 and TRBJ1-2, with 10 bases lining up with TRBD1. Germline CDR1 and CDR2: SEHNR and FQNEAQ (reference sequence). The CDR3 is 13 amino acids. J lost 7 bases, V lost 7 bases, and 6 bases had no gene match. The CDR3 sequence: CASTRQGALGYTF. The CDR3 bases are TGTGCCAGCACCAGACAGGGGGCGCTTGGCTACACCTTC.

This clonotype came up many times. The gene calls are TRBV18 and TRBJ1-2; 9 bases line up with TRBD1. V lost 2 bases and J lost 6; bases outside the gene matches: 7. This CDR3 is 15 amino acids long. From germline, CDR1 is KGHSH and CDR2 LQKENI. CDR3: CASSPTAGTGNGYTF. CDR3 bases: TGTGCCAGCTCACCAACAGCCGGGACAGGGAATGGCTACACCTTC. Full variable domain (rest looked up from reference TRBV18 and TRBJ1-2): NAGVMQNPRHLVRRRGQEARLRCSPMKGHSHVYWYRQLPEEGLKFMVYLQKENIIDESGMPKERFSAEFPKEGPSILRIQQVVRGDSAAYFCASSPTAGTGNGYTFGSGTRLTVV.

This chain links TRBV20-1 with TRBJ1-6, with 9 bases lining up with TRBD1. Germline loops: CDR1 DFQATT, CDR2 SNEGSKA (reference sequence). The V segment lost 3 bases and the J segment 14 bases; nucleotides outside the gene matches: 8. This CDR3 region has 13 residues. This CDR3 reads CSARGGQGPTLHF. CDR3 DNA: TGCAGTGCTAGGGGGGGACAGGGCCCCACCCTCCACTTT.

This clonotype showed up many times. The junction shows a germline mismatch at one end, possibly a read error. This rearrangement joins TRBV12-5 to TRBJ1-1, with D perhaps matching TRBD1 (5 bases). CDR1 LGHNT and CDR2 FRNRAP come from the germline V gene. This CDR3 has 15 residues. The CDR3 DNA reads TGTGCTAGTGGTTTGGTAGCTGATTTGGACACAGAAGCTTTCTTT. It specifies CASGLVADLDTEAFF.

This clonotype came up many times. The chain carries TRBV5-6 and TRBJ1-6; D is unclear. Trimming removed 2 bases from V and 4 bases from J, with 4 bases in between. There are 13 residues in the CDR3. Looked up from germline, CDR1 is SGHDT and CDR2 is YYEEEE. CDR3 residues: CASSFRYNSPLHF. The CDR3 DNA reads as TGTGCCAGCAGCTTTCGGTATAATTCACCCCTCCACTTT.

This clonotype is medium-sized. The chain employs TRBV15 and TRBJ2-7; D uncertain. The germline V gene encodes CDR1 LNHNV and CDR2 YYDKDF (reference sequence). The V end was cut by 0 bases, the J end by 3 bases, with 9 bases between. The CDR3 spans 14 residues. The chain's CDR3 is CATSRDRGDYEQYF. CDR3 DNA sequence: TGTGCCACCAGCAGAGATCGAGGTGACTACGAGCAGTACTTC.

This clonotype occurred many times. This rearrangement joins TRBV10-3 to TRBJ2-7; D gene ambiguous. Trimming left V 3 bases short and J 7 bases short, with 13 bases between. Germline CDR1 and CDR2: ENHRY and SYGVKD. The CDR3 runs 13 residues. As DNA, the CDR3 is TGTGCCATCAGTGATTTGGAGAGTTGGGAGCAGTACTTC. It yields the protein CAISDLESWEQYF.

There are many counts of this clonotype. The chain couples TRBV6-6 to TRBJ1-4; 7 bases agree with TRBD1. V gave up 4 bases and J gave up 0 bases; unmatched junction bases: 5. Germline CDR1 reads MNHNY; CDR2 reads SVGAGI (reference sequence). The CDR3 covers 16 residues. CDR3 loop: CASSSPDRTTNEKLFF. The CDR3 nucleotides read TGTGCCAGCAGTTCCCCGGACAGGACAACTAATGAAAAACTGTTTTTT.

This clonotype was seen repeatedly, ten times or more. The chain joins TRBV6-5 to TRBJ2-3, with TRBD2 identical over 7 bases. Germline-derived CDR1 and CDR2 are MNHEY and SVGAGI. CDR3 size: 16 residues. V shed 2 bases and J 1 base; nucleotides not matched to a gene: 6. CDR3 DNA sequence: TGTGCCAGCAGTTACCCTAGCGGTGCGGGCACAGATACGCAGTATTTT. The encoded protein is CASSYPSGAGTDTQYF.

This clonotype counts as medium-sized. The chain carries TRBV7-2 and TRBJ1-5; D is ambiguous. Germline lookup yields CDR1 SGHTA and CDR2 FQGNSA. The CDR3 loop spans 14 amino acids. V lost 3 bases and J lost 4, with 10 bases in between. The CDR3 DNA is TGTGCCAGCAGCTTCGGGAGGGTGAATCAGCCCCAGCATTTT. Encoded protein: CASSFGRVNQPQHF.

V and J are TRBV9 and TRBJ2-1; TRBD2 agrees at 7 bases. CDR1 and CDR2 (germline): SGDLS, YYNGEE. This CDR3 is built from 12 residues. With V trimmed by 2 bases and J by 9 bases, 2 bases remained unmatched. CDR3 region: CASSVTGGEQFF. The CDR3, as DNA: TGTGCCAGCAGCGTCACGGGAGGTGAGCAGTTCTTC. Using reference TRBV9 and TRBJ2-1 for the parts outside the CDR3, the full variable domain is DSGVTQTPKHLITATGQRVTLRCSPRSGDLSVYWYQQSLDQGLQFLIQYYNGEERAKGNILERFSAQQFPDLHSELNLSSLELGDSALYFCASSVTGGEQFFGPGTRLTVL.

The table lists this clonotype with a few counts. The chain joins TRBV6-5 to TRBJ1-3; D is unresolved. Between the trimmed V and J ends, which lost 4 bases and 4 bases, there was a span of 8 bases. Germline values: CDR1 MNHEY, CDR2 SVGAGI. The CDR3 totals 13 residues. The CDR3 loop is CASSWSPGNTIYF. DNA of the CDR3: TGTGCCAGCAGTTGGAGCCCAGGAAACACCATATATTTT.